The sequence of this T cell receptor beta chain was determined in a study of T cell repertoires in cytomegalovirus infection. Study background: HLA-B-restricted CMV epitopes that are well studied were used alongside recently identified HLA-C-restricted ones. Both a matching HLA type and CMV infection were indicated by public TCR beta signatures. Study outcomes and limitations: Public TCR beta family frequency separated CMV-and-HLA carriers, including in an independent cohort. HLA-C-restricted CMV clonotypes gave the most frequent clonotype in two of eight donors.

This clonotype occurred a few times. The antigen remains unidentified. Via MiXCR, TCRdb re-called the reads, giving one row per CDR3 protein. Here the sample spans about 890,000 distinct CDR3 sequences, roughly 30% being singletons. The germline V gene encodes CDR1 SGHVS and CDR2 FNYEAQ. This CDR3 has 15 amino acids. Unmatched junction bases numbered 7, after V lost 5 bases and J lost 1 base. The V gene is TRBV7-6, the J gene TRBJ2-5, with TRBD2 identical over 7 bases. The material sequenced was cultured CD8+ T cells from PBMCs, taken from culture after CMV antigen stimulation. This receptor was obtained from a human donor in good health (CMV status not recorded). Some clones in this sample may be carry-over from other donors' samples. The CDR3 nucleotides are TGTGCCAGCAGCCAGGCGGGGGAGGGCCAAGAGACCCAGTACTTC. Encoded protein: CASSQAGEGQETQYF.